This is a list of T cell receptor beta chains from one sample in a study of blood T cell dynamics during melanoma immunotherapy. Clones were read by immunoSEQ multiplex PCR, and TCRdb kept only the in-frame ones, dropping some. The data contain about 2,500 clones, roughly 87% of them singletons. This sample comprised blood, obtained from a patient treated with checkpoint blockade. The receptor source for this set is a human donor with melanoma. CDR3s include the opening cysteine and the closing phenylalanine or tryptophan.

V gene	J gene	CDR3 protein
TRBV7-9	TRBJ2-1	CASGRENDNEQFF
TRBV9	TRBJ2-7	CASSVGAGDYEQYF
TRBV7-9	TRBJ2-1	CASSLVGGSREQFF
TRBV5-1	TRBJ1-6	CASSPEPGQTYSPLHF
TRBV5-4	TRBJ1-4	CASSPGSNEKLFF
TRBV13	TRBJ1-1	CASSPGQGSEAFF
TRBV15	TRBJ1-1	CATSRTGRRGPEAFF
TRBV18	TRBJ1-2	CASSPQTQRSNYGYTF
TRBV7-9	TRBJ1-3	CASSFPSGAGNTIYF
TRBV5-6	TRBJ1-4	CASSLARDSSF
TRBV10-3	TRBJ2-3	CAIRGASSTDTQYF
TRBV10-3	TRBJ1-1	CAISEGAGLAFF
TRBV7-2	TRBJ2-7	CASRETGRYEQYF
TRBV5-1	TRBJ2-1	CASSFGGTGIYNEQFF
TRBV28	TRBJ2-7	CASRRPAGYEQYF
TRBV4-3	TRBJ1-1	CASSQWDRGFTEAFF
TRBV5-6	TRBJ1-2	CASSMLQGRDESALYGYTF
TRBV7-9	TRBJ2-5	CASSLDGRLQYF
TRBV11-3	TRBJ2-2	CASRFGRGGGELFF
TRBV9	TRBJ2-5	CASSVTDRETQYF
TRBV11-3	TRBJ1-4	CASSRQGGNEKLFF
TRBV6-1	TRBJ1-2	CASSGTLDRGFGYTF
TRBV15	TRBJ2-5	CATSRGPLTQYF
TRBV27	TRBJ2-3	CASSYGSSADTQYF
TRBV28	TRBJ2-6	CASSLRPTSGANVLTF
TRBV27	TRBJ1-5	CASSLDSKYQPQHF
TRBV19	TRBJ1-6	CASSMGQGIANSPLHF
TRBV2	TRBJ2-7	CASSKDPGTSGRAVEQYF
TRBV2	TRBJ2-5	CASRYSGGQETQYF
TRBV7-2	TRBJ2-6	CASSRGTGITGANVLTF
TRBV28	TRBJ1-5	CASVPAGDQPQHF
TRBV11-2	TRBJ1-1	CASSHLGSGGNTEAFF
TRBV20-1	TRBJ1-2	CRDGGYTF
TRBV11-2	TRBJ1-1	CASTMRGAEAFF
TRBV4-3	TRBJ1-4	CASSAQGAYNEKLFF
TRBV28	TRBJ2-7	CASSSGSPYEQYF
TRBV12-5	TRBJ2-1	CASGLIRTGGLREQFF
TRBV5-4	TRBJ2-5	CASSQAGAHQETQYF
TRBV7-2	TRBJ2-7	CASSFAGYEQYF
TRBV11-2	TRBJ2-7	CASSPRTSGNYEQYF
TRBV29-1	TRBJ1-1	CSVGGVNTEAFF
TRBV9	TRBJ2-1	CASSVDQGQATSYNEQFF
TRBV4-3	TRBJ2-3	CASSQNRVSTDTQYF
TRBV11-2	TRBJ2-2	CASSLSPSFTGELFF
TRBV6-6	TRBJ1-5	CASSPIGVEPNQPQHF
TRBV5-3	TRBJ1-5	CARSPHRQDKSNQPQHF
TRBV11-3	TRBJ2-7	CASSLLGGPEQYF
TRBV6-4	TRBJ2-2	CASSLTGAGELFF
TRBV19	TRBJ2-1	CASSMTSGTRVGSYNEQFF
TRBV29-1	TRBJ1-2	CSVETISGYTF
TRBV5-8	TRBJ2-1	CASSFGGMRHNEQFF
TRBV19	TRBJ2-7	CASSNQGGPTIYEQYF
TRBV5-8	TRBJ2-5	CASSRGQPLQQETQYF
TRBV18	TRBJ2-1	CASSPGLAGGASEQFF
TRBV5-8	TRBJ1-2	CASSPGRWQGGYTF